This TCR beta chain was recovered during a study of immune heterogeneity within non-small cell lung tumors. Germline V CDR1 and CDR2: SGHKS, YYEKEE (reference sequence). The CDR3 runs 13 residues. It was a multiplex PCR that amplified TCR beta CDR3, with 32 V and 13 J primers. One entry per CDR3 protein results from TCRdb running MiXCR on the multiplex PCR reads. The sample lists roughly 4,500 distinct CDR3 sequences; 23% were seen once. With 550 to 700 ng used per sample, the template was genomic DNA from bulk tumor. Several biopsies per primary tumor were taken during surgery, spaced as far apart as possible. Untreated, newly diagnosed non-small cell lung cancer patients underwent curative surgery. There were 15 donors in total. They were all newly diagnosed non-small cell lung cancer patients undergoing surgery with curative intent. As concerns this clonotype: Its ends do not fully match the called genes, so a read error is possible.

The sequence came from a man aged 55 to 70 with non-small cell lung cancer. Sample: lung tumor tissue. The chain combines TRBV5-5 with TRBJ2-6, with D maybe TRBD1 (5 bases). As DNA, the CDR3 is TGTGCCAGCGCCTCAGCTGGGGCCAACGTCCTGACTTTT. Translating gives CASASAGANVLTF. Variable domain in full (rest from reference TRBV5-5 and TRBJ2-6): DAGVTQSPTHLIKTRGQQVTLRCSPISGHKSVSWYQQVLGQGPQFIFQYYEKEERGRGNFPDRFSARQFPNYSSELNVNALLLGDSALYLCASASAGANVLTFGAGSRLTVL.